The T cell receptor (beta chain) under discussion was sequenced for a study of T cell repertoires in cytomegalovirus infection. Study-level background: The authors used CMV epitopes that were HLA-C-restricted (recently identified) and HLA-B-restricted (well studied). Public TCR beta signatures marked donors with CMV infection and the matching HLA.

This clonotype was observed a few times. Its cognate antigen is unknown. Study-level points and caveats: Dominating the ex vivo response were TCR beta clonotypes that were CMV-specific and HLA-C-restricted. Identification of carriers of CMV plus the relevant HLA was achieved through cumulative public TCR beta family frequency.

The V end lost 4 bases, the J end lost 9 bases, and 15 bases lay between the germline ends. In germline, CDR1 is SEHNR, CDR2 FQNEAQ (reference sequence). The CDR3 has 13 amino acids. MiXCR, applied by TCRdb to the reads, yields one record per CDR3 protein. The sample lists about 920,000 distinct CDR3 sequences; approximately 31% were seen once. The receptor was derived from a human donor in good health (CMV status not recorded). Some clones in this sample may be carry-over from other donors' samples. This chain uses TRBV7-9 with TRBJ2-5, with D unresolved. Sequencing used cultured CD8+ T cells from PBMCs, obtained from culture after CMV antigen stimulation. This CDR3 is CASSSGRSQAQYF. As DNA, the CDR3 is TGTGCCAGCAGCTCCGGACGGTCTCAGGCCCAGTACTTC.